Listed here is a single T cell receptor beta chain. This clone was counted once. This receptor's antigen is unknown. Base qualities are not recorded, but no much larger clone differs from it by a single base. This sample is drawn from a study of control samples from healthy donors and cancer patients (dated by TCRdb to 2020 to 2022). Library prep was done by the immunoSEQ multiplex PCR assay. The table comes from immuneACCESS by way of TCRdb, which keeps in-frame sequences with V and J called. Part of the clones is missing from these tables; in studies checked, under half for an unresolved V gene and the rest for unknown reasons. The sample yields about 180,000 clones; 94% were counted once. Around 1.5% of the sample lies in the top ten. A distance of 18 bases separates the germline ends of V and J, which lose 8 bases and 1 base respectively. Via the germline V gene, CDR1 is SNHLY and CDR2 FYNNEI. Taken from cysteine to phenylalanine, the CDR3 has 16 residues. Left in the record is the CDR3 DNA by itself, 48 bases read in frame from the first base.

This sequence uses TRBV2 and TRBJ2-4, with the D gene tentatively TRBD1 or TRBD2, based on 5 matching bases in each. Material: blood. The TCR sequence derives from a young woman in good health. The CDR3 reads CASERARGGAKNIQYF. In nucleotide form, the sequence is TGTGCCAGCGAGAGGGCTAGGGGCGGCGCCAAAAACATTCAGTACTTC.